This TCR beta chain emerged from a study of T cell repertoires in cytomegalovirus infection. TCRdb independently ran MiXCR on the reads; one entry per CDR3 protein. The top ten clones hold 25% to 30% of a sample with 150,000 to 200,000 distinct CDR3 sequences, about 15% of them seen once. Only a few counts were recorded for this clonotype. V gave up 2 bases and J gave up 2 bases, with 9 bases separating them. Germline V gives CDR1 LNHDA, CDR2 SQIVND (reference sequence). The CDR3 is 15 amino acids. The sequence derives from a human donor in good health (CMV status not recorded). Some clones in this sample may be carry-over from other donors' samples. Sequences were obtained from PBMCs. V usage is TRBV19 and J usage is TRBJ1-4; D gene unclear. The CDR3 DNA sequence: TGTGCCAGTAGTATATCCGCGGTGACTAATGAAAAACTGTTTTTT. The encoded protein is CASSISAVTNEKLFF. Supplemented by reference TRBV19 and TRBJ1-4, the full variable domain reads DGGITQSPKYLFRKEGQNVTLSCEQNLNHDAMYWYRQDPGQGLRLIYYSQIVNDFQKGDIAEGYSVSREKKESFPLTVTSAQKNPTAFYLCASSISAVTNEKLFFGSGTQLSVL.